The clone carrying this T cell receptor (beta chain) was picked up a small number of times. The entry originates in a study of cytomegalovirus exposure and HLA in healthy donors. PCR primers comprised 60 Vbeta and 13 Jbeta primers. Clones were read by immunoSEQ multiplex PCR, and TCRdb kept only the in-frame ones, dropping some. The sample yields 150,000 to 200,000 clones, approximately 80% seen once. Germline values: CDR1 LGHNA, CDR2 YSLEER. The CDR3 totals 18 residues. The V gene end was trimmed by 1 base and the J gene end by 5 bases; junction bases not matched to a gene: 11. The J gene is TRBJ2-1, the V gene TRBV4-3; 10 bases match TRBD2. This clonotype was obtained from a woman between 25 and 40 years old in good health and CMV-seronegative. Sequencing was carried out using PBMCs. The CDR3 region is CASSQGANSGRRDNEQFF. The CDR3 nucleotides are TGCGCCAGCAGCCAAGGGGCCAATAGCGGGAGGCGCGACAATGAGCAGTTCTTC.